This TCR beta chain was obtained from a study of CD8 T cells in ankylosing spondylitis. General study points: One TCR beta motif, made up of roughly eight highly homologous variants, appeared characteristic of ankylosing spondylitis blood. Earlier authors reported some of these motif variants in reactive arthritis synovial fluid and blood. Disease-linked clones proved CD8+ and comparatively uncommon in peripheral blood.

This clonotype appeared a few times. Its specificity is unknown. This CDR3 has 15 amino acids. After removal of 4 bases from V and 6 bases from J, the junction contained 6 bases not matched to a gene. Molecular-barcoded quantitative 5'-RACE produced these TCR beta libraries. Using its own MiXCR run on the 5' RACE reads, TCRdb lists one record per CDR3 protein. The table includes approximately 400,000 distinct CDR3 sequences, roughly 15% detected once. This sequence joins TRBV12-3 or TRBV12-4 and TRBJ2-1, with TRBD1 identical over 10 bases. Sequencing was carried out using blood, either unsorted or a sorted T cell fraction (not recorded which). The sequence came from a male donor with ankylosing spondylitis. CDR3 protein: CASSSGTGAINEQFF. In DNA form, the CDR3 reads TGTGCCAGCAGTTCCGGGACAGGGGCTATCAATGAGCAGTTCTTC.